The present T cell receptor (beta chain) was sequenced within a study of blood T cell repertoires in COVID-19. Across the whole study: COVID-19 samples, acute and convalescent, were from the United States, Italy and Spain.

In the study's own analysis: Amplification of reference gene primers was used by the study to estimate nucleated cell counts. Repertoires were generated with immunoSEQ multiplex PCR, while TCRdb's copy carries only in-frame clones and drops some. Clone size and V and J calls were adopted from that table, with D and trimming inferred from the DNA. Of some 300,000 clones listed, around nine tenths are singletons. Trimming removed 4 bases from V and 5 bases from J; junction bases left unmatched: 14. The CDR3 totals 17 residues. The germline V gene has CDR1 SGDLS and CDR2 YYNGEE. Ages ranged from about 18 to 89 years, with residence in 24 US areas. In assigning cohorts, the study relied on participant-reported clinical history.

This clonotype was obtained from a woman in her 30s who had been exposed to COVID-19. The sequenced sample consisted of PBMCs or T cells enriched from blood (not recorded which). V is TRBV9 and J is TRBJ2-5, with TRBD2 matching over 10 bases. CDR3 in amino acids: CASSQTSGSFSGETQYF. In nucleotides, the CDR3 is TGTGCCAGCAGCCAGACTAGCGGGTCTTTCTCGGGGGAGACCCAGTACTTC.